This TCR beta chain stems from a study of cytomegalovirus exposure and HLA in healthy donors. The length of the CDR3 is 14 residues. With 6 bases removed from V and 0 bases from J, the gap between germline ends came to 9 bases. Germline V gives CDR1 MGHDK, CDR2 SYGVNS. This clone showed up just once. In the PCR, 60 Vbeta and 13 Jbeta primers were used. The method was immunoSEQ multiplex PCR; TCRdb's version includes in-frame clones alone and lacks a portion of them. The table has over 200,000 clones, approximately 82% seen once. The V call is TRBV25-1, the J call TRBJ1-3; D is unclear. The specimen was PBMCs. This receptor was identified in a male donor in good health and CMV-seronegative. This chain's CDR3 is CASRDTSSGNTIYF. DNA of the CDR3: TGTGCCAGCAGAGACACCAGCTCTGGAAACACCATATATTTT.